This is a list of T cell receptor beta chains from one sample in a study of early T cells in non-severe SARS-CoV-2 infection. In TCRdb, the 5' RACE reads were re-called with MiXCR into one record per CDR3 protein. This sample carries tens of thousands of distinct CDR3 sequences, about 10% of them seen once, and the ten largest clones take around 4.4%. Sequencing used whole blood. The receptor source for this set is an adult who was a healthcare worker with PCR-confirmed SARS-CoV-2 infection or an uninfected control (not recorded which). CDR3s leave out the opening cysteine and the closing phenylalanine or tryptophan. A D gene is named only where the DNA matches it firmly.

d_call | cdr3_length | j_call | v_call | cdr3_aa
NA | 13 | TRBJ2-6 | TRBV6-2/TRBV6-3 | ASSYWVSGANVLT
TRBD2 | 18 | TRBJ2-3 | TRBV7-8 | ASSLARLAGGRGGMDTQY
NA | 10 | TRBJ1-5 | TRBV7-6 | ASSKLNQPQH
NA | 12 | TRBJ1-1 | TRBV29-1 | SVEPRQTNTEAF
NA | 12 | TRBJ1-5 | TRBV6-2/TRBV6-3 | ASSSGDSNQPQH
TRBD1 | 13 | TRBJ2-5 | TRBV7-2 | ASSHPTGDVETQY
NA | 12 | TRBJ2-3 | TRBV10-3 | AISETHSTDTQY
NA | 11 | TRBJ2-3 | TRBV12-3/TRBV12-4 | ASRLGGTDTQY
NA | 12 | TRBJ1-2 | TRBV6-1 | ASSESRQFYGYT
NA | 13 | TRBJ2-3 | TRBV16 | ASSQYSGNTDTQY
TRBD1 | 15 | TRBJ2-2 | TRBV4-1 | ASSQESGQGFDGELF
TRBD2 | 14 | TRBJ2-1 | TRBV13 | ASSVAGLTSYNEQF
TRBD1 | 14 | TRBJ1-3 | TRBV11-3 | ASSLFGQDSGNTIY
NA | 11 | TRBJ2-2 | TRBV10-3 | AISEGGTGELF
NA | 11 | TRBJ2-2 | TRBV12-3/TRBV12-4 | ASSPWGTGELF
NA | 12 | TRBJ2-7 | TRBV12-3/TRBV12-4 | ASSQYGTEYEQY
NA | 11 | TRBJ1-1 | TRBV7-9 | ASSSTGNTEAF
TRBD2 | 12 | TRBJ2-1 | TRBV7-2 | ASSQGLARNEQF
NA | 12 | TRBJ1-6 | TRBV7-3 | ASSRGTDNSPLH
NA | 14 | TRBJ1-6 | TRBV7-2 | ASSTGGSSYNSPLH
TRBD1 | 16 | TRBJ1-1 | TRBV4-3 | ASSLTDRGLGGNTEAF
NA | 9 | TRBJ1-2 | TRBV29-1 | SLGGSDGYT
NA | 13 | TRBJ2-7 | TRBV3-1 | ASSHGGTAYYEQY
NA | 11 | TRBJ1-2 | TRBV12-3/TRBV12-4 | ASSPQINYGYT
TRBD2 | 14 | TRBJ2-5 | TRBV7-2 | ASSLGRLAVQETQY
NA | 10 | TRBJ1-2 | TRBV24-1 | ATRDPPGGYT
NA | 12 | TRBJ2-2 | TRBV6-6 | ASSYSISTGELF
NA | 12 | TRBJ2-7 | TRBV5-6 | ASSQASSSYEQY
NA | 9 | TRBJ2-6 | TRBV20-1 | SAREDGGLT
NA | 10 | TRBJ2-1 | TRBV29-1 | SVESAGAVQF
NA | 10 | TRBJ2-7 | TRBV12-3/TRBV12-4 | ASSLGIYEQY
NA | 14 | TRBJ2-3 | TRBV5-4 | ASSLGRGRNTDTQY
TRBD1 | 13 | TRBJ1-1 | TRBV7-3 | ASSSTGAPNTEAF
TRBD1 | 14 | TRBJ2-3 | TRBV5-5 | ASSQGQGASTDTQY
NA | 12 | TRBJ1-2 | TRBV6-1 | ASTADRNFYGYT
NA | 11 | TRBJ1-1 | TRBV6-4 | ASSRVANTEAF
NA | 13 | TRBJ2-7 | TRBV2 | ASRLSGTDSYEQY
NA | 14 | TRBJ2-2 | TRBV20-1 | SARDRMGVQTGELF
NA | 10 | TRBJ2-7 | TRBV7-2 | ASQRDVYEQY
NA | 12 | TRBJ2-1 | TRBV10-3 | AISESTRRNEQF
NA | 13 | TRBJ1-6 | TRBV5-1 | ASSLSADGDSPLH